What follows is one T cell receptor (beta chain) and its context. Its matching antigen is unknown. This specimen comes from a study of cytomegalovirus exposure and HLA in healthy donors. This CDR3 spans 15 amino acids. Germline CDR1 is MNHEY and CDR2 is SVGAGI. Trimming removed 6 bases from V and 4 bases from J; junction bases left unmatched: 9. Measured with immunoSEQ multiplex PCR; TCRdb has only the in-frame clones, and not every one. The top ten hold 2% to 2.5% of the sample, which has approximately 160,000 clones, approximately 86% seen once. General observations from the study: A classifier reportedly called cytomegalovirus status with high sensitivity and specificity.

This clonotype was obtained from a young woman in good health and CMV-seronegative. The chain has TRBV6-5 and TRBJ1-2; TRBD1 agrees at 9 bases. Sequencing used PBMCs. The CDR3 reads CASSPTGGRSYGYTF. The CDR3 bases are TGTGCCAGCAGCCCGACAGGGGGAAGAAGCTATGGCTACACCTTC.